Each of the 3 T cell receptor beta chains below was sequenced from the same sample in a study of cytomegalovirus exposure and HLA in healthy donors. Libraries were prepared by immunoSEQ multiplex PCR; TCRdb keeps only in-frame clonotypes and omits some of them. The sample includes more than 95,000 clones, about 88% of them seen just once. The specimen was PBMCs. All receptors derive from a woman under 30 in good health and CMV-seropositive.

This clone was counted a single time. The chain carries TRBV4-2 and TRBJ2-2; 8 nucleotides line up with TRBD2. V trimming: 0 bases; J trimming: 7 bases; junction bases outside the gene matches: 4. This CDR3 is 15 amino acids long. The germline CDR1 and CDR2 sequences are LGHNA and YNFKEQ. The CDR3 spells CASSQEPGGLGELFF. CDR3 sequence (DNA): TGTGCCAGCAGCCAAGAACCGGGAGGGCTCGGGGAGCTGTTTTTT.

The chain has TRBV7-3 and TRBJ2-2; D is unclear. This CDR3 region has 12 residues. V lost 5 bases and J 3 bases, leaving 4 bases between the germline ends. CDR1 and CDR2 (germline): SGHTA, FQGTGA. CDR3 sequence reads: CASSLYTGELFF. The CDR3 bases are TGTGCCAGCAGCCTTTACACCGGGGAGCTGTTTTTT.

The chain uses TRBV10-3 and TRBJ2-2; 8 nucleotides match TRBD1. CDR3 length equals 16 residues. From germline, CDR1 is ENHRY and CDR2 SYGVKD. The V and J ends lost 7 bases and 5 bases, in that order; junction bases with no gene match: 12. This chain's CDR3 is CAINAQNRGSTGELFF. CDR3 nucleotide sequence: TGTGCCATCAACGCTCAGAACAGGGGGTCAACCGGGGAGCTGTTTTTT.